This T cell receptor (beta chain) comes out of a study of T cell responses to AZD1222 COVID-19 vaccine. Regarding the study as a whole: Possibly, clonal diversity was underestimated; donors were largely white British and included more females. It was only a handful of AZD1222 recipients who were seropositive at baseline. Epitopes outside B.1.351 and B.1.1.7 mutated regions reportedly drew nearly half of spike TCRs.

In regard to this clone: Its antigen is not known.

Second-dose timings of about 4 or about 12 weeks were pooled. This table comes from immunoSEQ multiplex PCR, and its TCRdb copy is limited to in-frame clones, with some not included. The sample lists more than 100,000 clones, about 90% seen once, with 1.5% to 2% in the top ten. The material sequenced was peripheral blood, taken 28 days after the second AZD1222 dose. The origin of this receptor is an adult who received the AZD1222 COVID-19 vaccine.

CDR3 nucleotide sequence: TGTGCCAGTCGACCGGTCGGGGGGAATAGCAATCAGCCCCAGCATTTT. Encoded protein: CASRPVGGNSNQPQHF. The chain has TRBV19 and TRBJ1-5, with a possible D match to TRBD1 (5 bases). The germline V and J ends were trimmed by 8 bases and 0 bases, with 17 bases remaining between them. Germline V gene lookup returns CDR1 LNHDA and CDR2 SQIVND (reference sequence). The CDR3 loop spans 16 amino acids. The full variable domain, its missing parts supplied by reference TRBV19 and TRBJ1-5, is DGGITQSPKYLFRKEGQNVTLSCEQNLNHDAMYWYRQDPGQGLRLIYYSQIVNDFQKGDIAEGYSVSREKKESFPLTVTSAQKNPTAFYLCASRPVGGNSNQPQHFGDGTRLSIL.